Listed below are T cell receptor beta chains from one sample, sequenced in a study of tumor-infiltrating lymphocytes in primary liver carcinoma. TCRdb itself ran the multiplex PCR reads through MiXCR, one entry per CDR3 protein. The table includes roughly 55,000 distinct CDR3 sequences, less than 85% detected once. The specimen sequenced was liver tumor tissue from sampling region 2. The receptor source for this set is a man aged 35-49 years with primary liver carcinoma and hepatitis B virus infection. Each CDR3 is given with its conserved first and last residue. A D gene is named only where the DNA matches it firmly. The listing skips clone size in some rows; elsewhere it reads once, few, many or a size class.

TRBJ2-1	TRBD2	TRBV6-1	.	CANSEGLAAYNEQFF	TGTGCCAACAGTGAAGGACTAGCGGCATACAATGAGCAGTTCTTC
TRBJ2-7	TRBD2	TRBV4-1	few	CASSQERTSGSIYEQYF	TGCGCCAGCAGCCAAGAAAGGACTAGCGGGAGTATCTACGAGCAGTACTTC
TRBJ1-5	.	TRBV19	.	CAISQVGLNQPQHF	TGTGCCATTAGCCAGGTCGGCCTCAATCAGCCCCAGCATTTT
TRBJ2-5	.	TRBV11-2	.	CASSVARLAMGKKETRYF	TGTGCCAGCAGCGTAGCGAGGCTGGCCATGGGAAAAAAAGAGACCCGGTACTTC
TRBJ2-1	.	TRBV6-2/TRBV6-3	.	CASSPRLGANELFF	TGTGCCAGCAGTCCGAGACTAGGGGCTAATGAGCTGTTCTTC
TRBJ1-2	TRBD1	TRBV29-1	few	CSVDRDPGYTF	TGCAGCGTGGACAGGGATCCTGGCTACACCTTC
TRBJ1-4	.	TRBV11-2	.	CAGGKTPGGTNGKLFF	TGTGCCGGTGGCAAGACTCCAGGAGGAACAAATGGAAAACTGTTTTTT
TRBJ1-6	.	TRBV11-1	.	CASSRARGSPLHF	TGTGCCAGCAGCAGGGCACGGGGTTCACCCCTCCACTTT
TRBJ2-7	TRBD1	TRBV7-9	many	CASSKDRAYEQYF	TGTGCCAGCAGTAAGGACAGGGCCTACGAGCAGTACTTC
TRBJ2-7	.	TRBV6-6	.	CANSGSGRVYEQYF	TGTGCCAACAGTGGTTCAGGCAGGGTCTACGAGCAGTACTTC
TRBJ2-7	.	TRBV24-1	.	CATSNAASYEQYF	TGTGCCACCAGCAACGCGGCCTCCTACGAGCAGTACTTC
TRBJ2-5	TRBD2	TRBV12-3/TRBV12-4	.	CASSSRGPSGNETQYF	TGTGCCAGCAGCTCCAGGGGCCCTAGCGGGAACGAGACCCAGTACTTC
TRBJ1-1	.	TRBV18	.	CASSQMDPNFMNTEAFF	TGTGCCAGCTCACAGATGGACCCGAACTTCATGAACACTGAAGCTTTCTTT
TRBJ2-7	.	TRBV2	.	CVSSDGVYEQYF	TGTGTCAGCAGTGACGGGGTCTATGAGCAGTACTTC
TRBJ2-7	.	TRBV6-2/TRBV6-3	.	CASSYSIYEQYF	TGTGCCAGCAGTTACTCGATCTACGAGCAGTACTTC
TRBJ1-2	.	TRBV4-3	.	CASNQDLEFRNFGYTF	TGCGCCAGCAACCAAGATCTAGAATTCCGAAACTTTGGCTACACCTTC
TRBJ2-1	TRBD1	TRBV5-1	many	CASSLTGVNEQFF	TGCGCCAGCAGCTTAACAGGGGTCAATGAGCAGTTCTTC
TRBJ2-1	TRBD2	TRBV29-1	.	CSVEWRASSGRTEQFF	TGCAGCGTTGAATGGAGGGCGTCTAGCGGAAGGACTGAGCAGTTCTTC
TRBJ2-7	TRBD2	TRBV7-9	many	CASTPLTGTSGSRYEQYF	TGTGCCAGCACGCCCTTAACCGGGACTAGCGGGAGTAGATACGAGCAGTACTTC
TRBJ2-3	TRBD2	TRBV4-2	.	CASRQVALLAGVADTQYF	TGTGCCAGCAGACAAGTGGCGCTTCTAGCGGGAGTGGCAGATACGCAGTATTTT
TRBJ2-7	.	TRBV6-1	.	CASSGLGTYEQYF	TGTGCCAGCAGCGGACTGGGGACCTACGAGCAGTACTTC
TRBJ2-1	TRBD2	TRBV29-1	.	CSVERLAGDMYNEQFF	TGCAGCGTTGAGAGGTTAGCGGGAGATATGTACAATGAGCAGTTCTTC
TRBJ2-7	TRBD2	TRBV5-4	once	CASSSASTSKTYEQYF	TGTGCCAGCAGCTCGGCGTCGACTAGCAAAACCTACGAGCAGTACTTC
TRBJ1-5	.	TRBV4-1	.	CASSRGVDSNQPQHF	TGCGCCAGCAGTCGGGGGGTCGATAGCAATCAGCCCCAGCATTTT
TRBJ2-6	TRBD2	TRBV4-1	.	CASSQDPVTGGSSGSNVLTF	TGCGCCAGCAGCCAAGATCCCGTGACGGGGGGTTCCTCTGGGTCCAACGTCCTGACTTTC
TRBJ2-1	.	TRBV4-1	.	CASSQESATQNNEQFF	TGCGCCAGCAGCCAAGAGTCAGCGACCCAAAACAATGAGCAGTTCTTC
TRBJ1-4	TRBD1	TRBV7-9	many	CASSYRQGSNEKLFF	TGTGCCAGCAGCTACCGACAGGGGTCTAATGAAAAACTGTTTTTT
TRBJ2-1	.	TRBV11-3	.	CASSAGAREINVQLF	TGTGCCAGCAGCGCCGGGGCTAGAGAGATTAATGTGCAGCTCTTC
TRBJ2-7	.	TRBV29-1	once	CSAGWVSHEQYF	TGCAGCGCGGGTTGGGTTAGTCACGAGCAGTACTTC
TRBJ1-1	.	TRBV11-2	.	CASNLNHVTEAFF	TGTGCCAGCAACTTAAATCATGTCACTGAAGCTTTCTTT
TRBJ1-4	.	TRBV6-1	.	CASSAGVPNEKLFF	TGTGCCAGCAGTGCCGGGGTGCCTAATGAAAAACTGTTTTTT
TRBJ2-2	TRBD1	TRBV29-1	.	CSIPYSDRVRVNIGELFF	TGCAGCATTCCCTATTCCGACAGGGTGAGAGTGAACATCGGGGAGCTGTTTTTT
TRBJ1-1	TRBD1	TRBV4-1	many	CASSQKGGVQWTEAFF	TGCGCCAGCAGCCAAAAAGGGGGCGTACAGTGGACTGAAGCTTTCTTT